These 19 T cell receptor beta chains were sequenced from one sample in a study of cytomegalovirus exposure and HLA in healthy donors (dated by TCRdb to 2017 to 2019). Library method: the immunoSEQ multiplex PCR assay. For the multiplex PCR, a mixture combining 60 forward primers for TCR Vbeta segments and 13 reverse primers for TCR Jbeta segments was used. TCRdb limited this immuneACCESS table to in-frame rearrangements with V and J called. A share of clones is missing; checked studies link under half to unresolved V genes, and the rest is unexplained. The sample profile shows under 150,000 clones; about four fifths of them were found once. The ten biggest clones cover around 6.6% of the sample. Source material: PBMCs. These receptors all stem from a woman aged 40 to 49 in good health and CMV-seropositive.

The chain links TRBV15 to TRBJ2-7, with TRBD2 matching 9 bases. The CDR3 spans 15 residues. Germline V CDR1 and CDR2: LNHNV, YYDKDF (reference sequence). Trimming removed 5 bases from V and 4 bases from J; junction bases left unmatched: 9. The CDR3, as DNA: TGTGCCACCAGCCCGCGGGCTAGCGGGACTTACGAGCAGTACTTC. Residues: CATSPRASGTYEQYF.

The chain has TRBV5-1 and TRBJ2-1; D not certain. Looked up from germline, CDR1 is SGHRS and CDR2 is YFSETQ. V was cut by 0 bases and J by 0 bases, with 10 bases left in between. This CDR3 region has 16 residues. CDR3 protein: CASSLGVRNSYNEQFF. The DNA of the CDR3 is TGCGCCAGCAGCTTGGGAGTGAGAAACTCCTACAATGAGCAGTTCTTC.

This clone was seen a few times. The genes are TRBV6-6 and TRBJ1-4, with 8 bases that match TRBD1. V lost 7 bases, J lost 8 bases, and 15 bases stayed unmatched. Germline values: CDR1 MNHNY, CDR2 SVGAGI (reference sequence). This CDR3 is built from 16 residues. The CDR3 coding sequence is TGTGCCAGCACTAAGGGCAGGGACAGGTGGGACGAAAAACTGTTTTTT. This encodes CASTKGRDRWDEKLFF.

This clone was seen more than once but under ten times. The chain carries TRBV5-1 and TRBJ2-2; 8 nucleotides match TRBD1. The junction had 2 bases not matched to a gene; V was cut back by 1 base and J by 3 bases. The CDR3 spans 15 residues. Germline assignment: CDR1 SGHRS and CDR2 YFSETQ. CDR3 nucleotides: TGCGCCAGCAGCTTGACAGGGGGTTACACCGGGGAGCTGTTTTTT. It is translated as CASSLTGGYTGELFF.

The chain combines TRBV7-9 with TRBJ2-1; 10 bases fit TRBD1. This CDR3 has 16 residues. Looked up from germline, CDR1 is SEHNR and CDR2 is FQNEAQ (reference sequence). The junction had 12 bases not matched to a gene; V was cut back by 5 bases and J by 8 bases. The CDR3 loop is CASSPVRDRGGDEQFF. The CDR3 DNA is TGTGCCAGCAGCCCAGTCCGGGACAGGGGAGGGGATGAGCAGTTCTTC.

This clone was counted a few times. Sequence at one end of the junction differs from germline and may be a read error. The V call is TRBV7-9, the J call TRBJ2-7; the D is unclear. CDR3 length equals 13 residues. Germline V gene data show CDR1 as SEHNR and CDR2 as FQNEAQ (reference sequence). CDR3 DNA sequence: TGTGCCACCGAATCGAGAGGCTCCTCCGAGCAGTACTTC. This translates into CATESRGSSEQYF.

The chain combines TRBV6-5 with TRBJ2-1; 8 bases line up with TRBD1. The CDR3 length is 15 residues. J was trimmed by 3 bases and V by 6 bases; bases with no gene match: 7. The germline CDR1 and CDR2 sequences are MNHEY and SVGAGI. CDR3 nucleotide sequence: TGTGCCAGCAGGGGAGAGACAGGGGACTACAATGAGCAGTTCTTC. Translation gives CASRGETGDYNEQFF.

The chain is built from TRBV11-2 and TRBJ1-2; no definite D call. Trimming stripped 3 bases from V and 4 bases from J, with 6 bases between. The length of the CDR3 is 12 residues. Germline CDR1 SGHAT, CDR2 FQNNGV. The CDR3 is CASSFSGYGYTF. The CDR3 nucleotides are TGTGCCAGCAGCTTCTCGGGCTATGGCTACACCTTC.

The rearrangement uses TRBV30 and TRBJ2-3, with D maybe TRBD2 (6 bases). The germline V gene encodes CDR1 GTSNPN and CDR2 SVGIG (reference sequence). Trimming shortened V by 2 bases and J by 2 bases, and 8 bases separated the two germline ends. The CDR3 is 13 amino acids. The CDR3: CAWSTGATDTQYF. The DNA for the CDR3 is TGTGCCTGGAGTACGGGAGCCACAGATACGCAGTATTTT.

Only one count was recorded for this clone. V and J are TRBV5-4 and TRBJ2-1; 16 bases are a match to TRBD2. The CDR3 spans 15 residues. Germline V gene lookup returns CDR1 SGHNT and CDR2 YYREEE (reference sequence). With V trimmed by 3 bases and J by 10 bases, 4 bases remained unmatched. The CDR3 DNA is TGTGCCAGCAGCTCGGGACTAGCGGGAGGGAGAGAGCAGTTCTTC. As protein: CASSSGLAGGREQFF.

As to this clone: Other DNA sequences within the sample encode an identical CDR3. This CDR3 is CASSRASGDPYEQYF. The CDR3 DNA sequence: TGCGCCAGCAGCCGAGCATCAGGGGATCCCTACGAGCAGTACTTC. The chain has TRBV4-1 and TRBJ2-7; maybe TRBD1 (6 bases). CDR3 length: 15 residues. Germline values: CDR1 MGHRA, CDR2 YSYEKL. Trimming shortened V by 4 bases and J by 2 bases, and 15 bases separated the two germline ends.

This rearrangement joins TRBV19 to TRBJ2-1, with 11 bases fitting TRBD2. The CDR3 is 13 amino acids. The ends lost 4 bases at V and 14 bases at J; junction bases unmatched: 7. Germline CDR1 LNHDA, CDR2 SQIVND (reference sequence). CDR3 sequence: CASSTTSGSWKFF. The CDR3 nucleotides are TGTGCCAGTAGTACCACTAGCGGGAGTTGGAAGTTCTTC.

This clone has a handful of counts. This chain uses TRBV27 with TRBJ1-2; perhaps TRBD1 as D (5 bases). CDR1 and CDR2 from the germline V gene are MNHEY and SMNVEV (reference sequence). CDR3 size: 13 residues. The ends were cut back, 5 bases at V and 6 bases at J, with 13 bases in the middle. In DNA form, the CDR3 reads TGTGCCAGCAGTGAGGCAGGGCTGGATGGCTACACCTTC. Encoded protein: CASSEAGLDGYTF.

Here the CDR3 DNA reads TGCGCCAGCAGCTATACTACAGGGGGGACTGAAGCTTTCTTT. Amino acid sequence: CASSYTTGGTEAFF. The chain is built from TRBV5-1 and TRBJ1-1, with 8 nucleotides matching TRBD1. This CDR3 contains 14 residues. CDR1 is SGHRS and CDR2 is YFSETQ in the germline V gene. J was trimmed by 5 bases and V by 3 bases; bases with no gene match: 6.

This chain joins TRBV19 and TRBJ2-3; TRBD1 agrees at 7 bases. This CDR3 region has 13 residues. V was clipped by 7 bases and J by 1 base; unmatched bases: 2. The V gene's germline CDR1 is LNHDA and CDR2 SQIVND (reference sequence). This chain's CDR3 is CASKGAGTDTQYF. CDR3 sequence (DNA): TGTGCCAGTAAGGGGGCTGGCACAGATACGCAGTATTTT.

V usage is TRBV6-5 and J usage is TRBJ1-2; TRBD1 might be the D (6 bases). The length of the CDR3 is 13 residues. Germline V gene lookup returns CDR1 MNHEY and CDR2 SVGAGI. Trimming stripped 2 bases from V and 9 bases from J, with 13 bases between. CDR3 sequence: CASSYGQGSSYTF. The CDR3 DNA follows: TGTGCCAGCAGTTACGGGCAGGGGAGTAGCTACACCTTC.

The chain recombines TRBV11-3 with TRBJ2-7; 8 positions agree with TRBD1. CDR3 length: 16 amino acids. The V gene end was trimmed by 4 bases and the J gene end by 2 bases; junction bases not matched to a gene: 10. CDR1 and CDR2 from the germline V gene are SGHNT and YENEEA. The CDR3 reads CASSSGRTGRAYEQYF. The CDR3 DNA is TGTGCCAGCAGCTCTGGGAGGACAGGGCGAGCCTACGAGCAGTACTTC.

Here the CDR3 reads CASSFSVAGHEQYF. The CDR3 nucleotides read TGTGCCAGCAGCTTCTCGGTAGCGGGCCACGAGCAGTACTTC. The V call is TRBV7-8, the J call TRBJ2-7; 7 nucleotides match TRBD2. The CDR3 has 14 residues. V was clipped by 3 bases and J by 5 bases; unmatched bases: 7. Germline-derived CDR1 and CDR2 are SGHVS and FQNEAQ.

This clone has only a few counts. The V and J genes are TRBV4-2 and TRBJ2-1; 8 bases fit TRBD2. Looked up from germline, CDR1 is LGHNA and CDR2 is YNFKEQ. There are 16 residues in the CDR3. The V and J ends lost 1 base and 0 bases, in that order; junction bases with no gene match: 2. The DNA for the CDR3 is TGTGCCAGCAGCCAAGGACTAGCGAGCTCCTACAATGAGCAGTTCTTC. Its protein is CASSQGLASSYNEQFF.